This T cell receptor (beta chain) came from a study of Tregs in tolerant kidney transplant recipients. The table came from immunoSEQ multiplex PCR; TCRdb's copy has only in-frame clones and leaves some out. The table has roughly 250,000 clones, about four fifths seen once. V lost 3 bases to trimming and J lost 3 bases, with 8 bases between them. CDR3 size: 14 residues. The germline gives CDR1 MGHRA, CDR2 YSYEKL. CD4+CD25+CD127- Tregs, CD4+CD25- non-Tregs, CD4 and CD8 cells were sorted. This clone turned up a few times. No antigen is known for it. Study-wide findings and caveats: No direct test of biological reproducibility was done here. Activated donor B cell expansion appeared to reveal the most relevant donor-specific TCRbeta repertoire.

The specimen sequenced was CD4+ T cells from blood. The source of this sequence is a human donor in good health. The V gene is TRBV4-1, the J gene TRBJ1-4; D is ambiguous. The CDR3 DNA reads as TGCGCCAGCAGCCAGAGAGCTCCTAATGAAAAACTGTTTTTT. This codes for CASSQRAPNEKLFF.